This TCR beta chain was captured in a study of blood T cells in healthy people across ages. Broader study findings: The study found more naive CD4+ cells and higher diversity in long-lived than aged donors.

A J-beta primer mix and a sample-barcoded 5' primer were used in a second PCR of about 7 to 12 cycles. TCRdb re-called the 5' RACE reads with MiXCR, one entry per CDR3 protein. This sample has about 1.6 million distinct CDR3 sequences, with approximately 32% found just once. Germline lookup yields CDR1 DFQATT and CDR2 SNEGSKA (reference sequence). CDR3 length: 13 residues. Trimming removed 3 bases from V and 3 bases from J, with 10 bases in between. Worth noting for this clonotype: What it binds is not known.

This receptor was obtained from a woman in her thirties in good health. Sequences were obtained from blood. This chain connects TRBV20-1 to TRBJ2-3; D is undetermined. CDR3 nucleotides: TGCAGTGCTAGCTCCCAAAGGACAGATACGCAGTATTTT. Residues: CSASSQRTDTQYF.